The 25 T cell receptor beta chains reported below all come from one sample, sequenced in a study of human T cells and chemical hapten exposure. Time point indicated: patch test 2, 6 weeks after DPC sensitization. Treatment indicated: therapeutic diphenylcyclopropenone sensitization with weekly scalp DPC. MiXCR, applied by TCRdb to the RACE reads, yields one record per CDR3 protein. The data show more than 70,000 distinct CDR3 sequences, 9.5% to 13% seen once. The material was whole blood, obtained in connection with sensitization to the hapten diphenylcyclopropenone (DPC). The source of these receptors is a man aged 18 to 29 with alopecia areata. Some clones in this sample may be carry-over from other donors' samples.

This clonotype came up a few times. The rearrangement links TRBV3-1 to TRBJ1-3, with no clear D. Germline V gives CDR1 LGHDT, CDR2 YNNKEL (reference sequence). The CDR3 has 16 amino acids. The germline V and J ends were trimmed by 0 bases and 1 base, with 10 bases remaining between them. The CDR3 sequence: CASSQDAGPSGNTIYF. CDR3 nucleotides: TGTGCCAGCAGCCAAGACGCAGGCCCTTCTGGAAACACCATATATTTT.

This clonotype has ten or more counts. The chain has TRBV7-3 and TRBJ2-1; TRBD2 aligns across 11 bases. This CDR3 comprises 15 residues. Germline V lookup: CDR1 SGHTA, CDR2 FQGTGA. The junction had 7 bases not matched to a gene; V was cut back by 5 bases and J by 7 bases. The chain's CDR3 is CASSPTSGGGNEQFF. The CDR3 DNA is TGTGCCAGCAGCCCAACTAGCGGGGGCGGGAATGAGCAGTTCTTC.

This clonotype was seen more than once but under ten times. This chain uses TRBV5-1 with TRBJ1-5, with 7 bases fitting TRBD1. Trimming took 0 bases from V and 5 from J; bases not matched to a gene: 8. Germline V CDR1 and CDR2: SGHRS, YFSETQ. CDR3 length: 16 amino acids. In nucleotides, the CDR3 is TGCGCCAGCAGCTTGGATTGGCGGCAGGGGGATCAGCCCCAGCATTTT. This translates into CASSLDWRQGDQPQHF.

The sample holds a few counts of this clonotype. The V call is TRBV6-4, the J call TRBJ2-3; D possibly matches TRBD1 or TRBD2 (6 bases each). Germline V gene lookup returns CDR1 MRHNA and CDR2 SNTAGT. The CDR3 covers 14 residues. With 5 bases removed from V and 4 bases from J, the gap between germline ends came to 13 bases. CDR3 nucleotide sequence: TGTGCCAGCAGTCCGGGGGCGTCATCAGATACGCAGTATTTT. Translated, it gives CASSPGASSDTQYF.

The genes are TRBV29-1 and TRBJ2-3; D gene ambiguous. The ends were cut back, 5 bases at V and 9 bases at J, with 15 bases in the middle. Germline-derived CDR1 and CDR2 are SQVTM and ANQGSEA. The CDR3 runs 12 residues. CDR3 residues: CSVSTGFETQYF. CDR3 DNA sequence: TGCAGCGTTTCCACCGGGTTTGAGACGCAGTATTTT.

This chain uses TRBV9 with TRBJ2-2; possible D gene TRBD1, 5 bases. Trimming took 0 bases from V and 6 from J, leaving 12 bases between them. CDR3 length equals 15 residues. CDR1 and CDR2 (germline): SGDLS, YYNGEE. CDR3 loop: CASSVAGLLAGELFF. The CDR3 nucleotides are TGTGCCAGCAGCGTAGCAGGGCTCTTAGCCGGGGAGCTGTTTTTT.

This clonotype was picked up many times. The CDR3 here is CSASPTVTNTGELFF. In nucleotides, the CDR3 is TGCAGTGCTAGTCCGACAGTGACGAACACCGGGGAGCTGTTTTTT. V gene TRBV20-1 combines with J gene TRBJ2-2; the D gene is possibly TRBD1 (5 bases). The CDR3 runs 15 residues. CDR1 is DFQATT, CDR2 SNEGSKA, per germline (reference sequence). Trimming stripped 3 bases from V and 0 bases from J, with 11 bases between.

This clonotype occurred a few times. The V gene is TRBV12-3 or TRBV12-4, the J gene TRBJ2-5; 10 nucleotides line up with TRBD1. The CDR3 is made up of 16 amino acids. V was clipped by 7 bases and J by 1 base; unmatched bases: 9. DNA of the CDR3: TGTGCCAGCAACCCCACGGACAGGGGGTTCCAAGAGACCCAGTACTTC. As protein: CASNPTDRGFQETQYF.

CDR3 DNA: TGTGCCAGCAGTTTCATTTACGAGCAGTACTTC. This encodes CASSFIYEQYF. The chain is built from TRBV28 and TRBJ2-7; the D is unclear. The germline CDR1 and CDR2 sequences are MDHEN and SYDVKM. The CDR3 is 11 residues long. The V gene lost 3 bases and the J gene lost 4 bases, with 4 bases spanning the gap.

This clonotype was detected ten times or more. The rearrangement uses TRBV5-4 and TRBJ2-5, with 8 bases aligning to TRBD2. The CDR3 extends over 15 amino acids. The J segment lost 2 bases and the V segment lost 4 bases, leaving 7 bases of the junction unmatched. Looked up from germline, CDR1 is SGHNT and CDR2 is YYREEE (reference sequence). CDR3 region: CASSLYLAGQETQYF. DNA for the CDR3: TGTGCCAGCAGCCTATACTTAGCGGGGCAAGAGACCCAGTACTTC. The whole variable domain, remainder taken from reference TRBV5-4 and TRBJ2-5, is ETGVTQSPTHLIKTRGQQVTLRCSSQSGHNTVSWYQQALGQGPQFIFQYYREEENGRGNFPPRFSGLQFPNYSSELNVNALELDDSALYLCASSLYLAGQETQYFGPGTRLLVL.

The sample holds many counts of this clonotype. The gene calls are TRBV28 and TRBJ1-1, with unresolved D. The germline gives CDR1 MDHEN, CDR2 SYDVKM. V lost 5 bases, J lost 1 base, and 11 bases lay in between. This CDR3 is 14 amino acids long. The CDR3 reads CASSPYLTNTEAFF. DNA for the CDR3: TGTGCCAGCAGTCCCTATCTAACGAACACTGAAGCTTTCTTT. Using reference TRBV28 and TRBJ1-1 for the parts outside the CDR3, the full variable domain is DVKVTQSSRYLVKRTGEKVFLECVQDMDHENMFWYRQDPGLGLRLIYFSYDVKMKEKGDIPEGYSVSREKKERFSLILESASTNQTSMYLCASSPYLTNTEAFFGQGTRLTVV.

This rearrangement joins TRBV7-9 to TRBJ1-2; no clear D gene. The V end was cut by 2 bases, the J end by 4 bases, with 11 bases between. Germline values: CDR1 SEHNR, CDR2 FQNEAQ (reference sequence). The CDR3 runs to 14 residues. Here the CDR3 DNA reads TGTGCCAGCAGCTTAAGGAGTGGATCCTATGGCTACACCTTC. Amino acid sequence: CASSLRSGSYGYTF. Full variable domain (remainder filled in from reference TRBV7-9 and TRBJ1-2): DTGVSQNPRHKITKRGQNVTFRCDPISEHNRLYWYRQTLGQGPEFLTYFQNEAQLEKSRLLSDRFSAERPKGSFSTLEIQRTEQGDSAMYLCASSLRSGSYGYTFGSGTRLTVV.

This clonotype was observed at least ten times. This chain joins TRBV28 and TRBJ1-5; unclear D gene. The CDR3 is made up of 18 amino acids. The V end lost 4 bases, the J end lost 0 bases, and 19 bases lay between the germline ends. Germline V gene lookup returns CDR1 MDHEN and CDR2 SYDVKM. CDR3 sequence: CASSSLNQGWGSNQPQHF. The CDR3 nucleotides are TGTGCCAGCAGTTCTCTCAACCAAGGATGGGGTAGCAATCAGCCCCAGCATTTT.

The chain couples TRBV28 to TRBJ1-6, with D unclear. Trimming removed 8 bases at V and 3 bases at J, with 17 bases between. Germline V gene sequence: CDR1 MDHEN, CDR2 SYDVKM. The CDR3 is 16 residues long. The CDR3 coding sequence is TGTGCCAGCGCCCTTGGTCGGGGTCTCTATAATTCACCCCTCCACTTT. This codes for CASALGRGLYNSPLHF.

This clonotype was counted at least ten times. CDR3 protein: CSAPMGGNKNTEAFF. CDR3 sequence (DNA): TGCAGTGCCCCCATGGGGGGTAACAAGAACACTGAAGCTTTCTTT. The chain is built from TRBV20-1 and TRBJ1-1; D might be TRBD1 (5 bases). Germline V gene sequence: CDR1 DFQATT, CDR2 SNEGSKA (reference sequence). The CDR3 length is 15 residues. Between the trimmed V and J ends, which lost 6 bases and 1 base, there was a span of 18 bases.

This chain joins TRBV4-1 and TRBJ2-7; D is possibly TRBD1 (6 bases). Germline CDR1 is MGHRA and CDR2 is YSYEKL. This CDR3 is 16 amino acids long. Trimming removed 0 bases from V and 2 bases from J, with 14 bases in between. The CDR3 region is CASSQEGTPTAYEQYF. The CDR3 DNA is TGCGCCAGCAGCCAAGAAGGGACACCGACCGCCTACGAGCAGTACTTC.

This clonotype was picked up many times. The chain combines TRBV9 with TRBJ1-4; D is possibly TRBD1 (6 bases). The CDR3 contains 14 residues. Germline loops: CDR1 SGDLS, CDR2 YYNGEE. With 3 bases removed from V and 14 bases from J, the gap between germline ends came to 20 bases. As DNA, the CDR3 is TGTGCCAGCAGCGCGACAGGAGCCCTGGAACGGCTGTTTTTT. It translates to CASSATGALERLFF.

This clonotype showed up just a few times. CDR3 protein: CASSEDPPGFNEQFF. The CDR3 DNA follows: TGTGCCAGCAGTGAAGACCCCCCAGGTTTCAATGAGCAGTTCTTC. The chain couples TRBV25-1 to TRBJ2-1; no clear D gene. The length of the CDR3 is 15 residues. CDR1 MGHDK and CDR2 SYGVNS come from the germline V gene. The V and J ends lost 2 bases and 6 bases respectively, with 14 bases between them.

J is TRBJ2-5 and V is TRBV11-2, with D tentatively TRBD2 (6 bases). With 5 bases removed from V and 0 bases from J, the gap between germline ends came to 13 bases. Germline CDR1 reads SGHAT; CDR2 reads FQNNGV. CDR3 size: 15 residues. For the CDR3, the DNA is TGTGCCAGCAGCGCGCGTTGGGACTACCAAGAGACCCAGTACTTC. Encoded protein: CASSARWDYQETQYF.

This clonotype was observed a handful of times. This chain links TRBV29-1 with TRBJ1-1; D gene ambiguous. CDR3 length equals 11 residues. In germline, CDR1 is SQVTM, CDR2 ANQGSEA. V lost 4 bases and J 1 base, leaving 4 bases between the germline ends. The CDR3 sequence is CSVVENTEAFF. The CDR3 nucleotides are TGCAGCGTTGTTGAGAACACTGAAGCTTTCTTT.

The sample holds many counts of this clonotype. The chain joins TRBV5-1 to TRBJ1-1; TRBD1 agrees at 8 bases. Germline assignment: CDR1 SGHRS and CDR2 YFSETQ. The CDR3 length is 16 residues. The ends lost 4 bases at V and 1 base at J; junction bases unmatched: 9. The CDR3 is CASSRWDRPWNTEAFF. The CDR3 DNA reads TGCGCCAGCAGCCGTTGGGACAGGCCCTGGAACACTGAAGCTTTCTTT.

This clonotype was seen ten or more times. The chain uses TRBV10-2 and TRBJ2-1; 8 positions match TRBD1. CDR3 length equals 16 residues. Germline CDR1 is WSHSY and CDR2 is SAAADI. The V gene end was trimmed by 3 bases and the J gene end by 7 bases; junction bases not matched to a gene: 11. CDR3 in DNA: TGCGCCAGCAGTGACTGGGCAGGGGGCACCAGGAATGAGCAGTTCTTC. This translates into CASSDWAGGTRNEQFF.

The gene calls are TRBV6-5 and TRBJ2-2; D ambiguous. Per germline, CDR1 MNHEY and CDR2 SVGAGI. Trimming removed 2 bases from V and 0 bases from J, with 4 bases in between. The CDR3 runs to 14 residues. As DNA, the CDR3 is TGTGCCAGCAGTTACGGCCCGAACACCGGGGAGCTGTTTTTT. Its protein is CASSYGPNTGELFF.

This clonotype was counted many times. This chain connects TRBV29-1 to TRBJ1-2, with D possibly being TRBD1 (6 bases). Per germline, CDR1 SQVTM and CDR2 ANQGSEA. The CDR3 covers 14 residues. Trimming shortened V by 0 bases and J by 7 bases, and 15 bases separated the two germline ends. CDR3 in DNA: TGCAGCGTTGAAGACTGGGACACCGATGGTGGCTACACCTTC. Protein product: CSVEDWDTDGGYTF.

There are many counts of this clonotype. The chain joins TRBV7-9 to TRBJ2-6; perhaps TRBD2 as D (5 bases). CDR3 length equals 19 residues. The germline CDR1 and CDR2 sequences are SEHNR and FQNEAQ (reference sequence). V gave up 0 bases and J gave up 0 bases, with 15 bases separating them. The CDR3 nucleotides are TGTGCCAGCAGCTTAGCCTCCAGCGGAGTTATCTCTGGGGCCAACGTCCTGACTTTC. Translating gives CASSLASSGVISGANVLTF.